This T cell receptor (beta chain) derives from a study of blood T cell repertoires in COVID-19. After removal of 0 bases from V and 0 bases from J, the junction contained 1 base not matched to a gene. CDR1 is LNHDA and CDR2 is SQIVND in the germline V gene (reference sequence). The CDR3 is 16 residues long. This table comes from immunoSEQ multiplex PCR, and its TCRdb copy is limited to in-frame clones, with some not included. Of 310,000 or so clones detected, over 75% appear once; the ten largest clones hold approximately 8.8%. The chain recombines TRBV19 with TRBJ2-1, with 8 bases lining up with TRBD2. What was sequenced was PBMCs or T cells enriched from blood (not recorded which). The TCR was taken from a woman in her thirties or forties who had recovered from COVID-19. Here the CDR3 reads CASSIDRGGSYNEQFF. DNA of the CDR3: TGTGCCAGTAGTATAGATCGGGGGGGCTCCTACAATGAGCAGTTCTTC.